These 26 T cell receptor beta chains were sequenced from one sample in a study of human T cells and chemical hapten exposure (dated by TCRdb to the early 2020s). Taken with the paper, the label for time point translates to: pre-sensitization, week 0. According to the study, the label for this sample's treatment or condition signals: therapeutic diphenylcyclopropenone sensitization with weekly scalp DPC. Libraries were made using RACE. TCRdb names NextSeq 500 as the instrument used. TCRdb reprocessing: public reads trimmed at Q25 with fastp, clones called with MiXCR, in-frame beta chains kept. Each entry merges the rows of one CDR3 protein and shows their most common DNA and genes. The sample table holds approximately 370,000 distinct CDR3 sequences, of which around 5% were seen once. Together, the top ten hold roughly 8.2% of the sample. Source: whole blood, taken in connection with sensitization to the hapten diphenylcyclopropenone (DPC). These receptors came from a woman aged 18-29 years with alopecia areata. Some clones in this sample may be carry-over from other donors' samples.

The chain carries TRBV10-3 and TRBJ2-4; D gene unclear. V was shortened by 4 bases and J by 7 bases, with 11 bases between the two germline ends. In germline, CDR1 is ENHRY, CDR2 SYGVKD. This CDR3 contains 13 residues. The CDR3 bases are TGTGCCATCAGTGTTCAGCCCAGCAACATTCAGTACTTC. Its translation: CAISVQPSNIQYF.

This clonotype has a count of ten or more. The chain joins TRBV2 to TRBJ1-4; D unclear. Germline CDR1 is SNHLY and CDR2 is FYNNEI. V lost 1 base to trimming and J lost 8 bases, with 14 bases between them. The CDR3 runs to 15 residues. CDR3: CASSEGVGIGEKLFF. As DNA, the CDR3 is TGTGCCAGCAGTGAAGGGGTCGGCATAGGGGAAAAACTGTTTTTT.

This clonotype was observed at least ten times. J is TRBJ2-3 and V is TRBV9; D call uncertain. V lost 0 bases, J lost 4 bases, and 9 bases lay in between. Germline-derived CDR1 and CDR2 are SGDLS and YYNGEE. There are 14 residues in the CDR3. CDR3 amino acids: CASSVGNSPDTQYF. The CDR3 nucleotides are TGTGCCAGCAGCGTAGGAAATAGCCCAGATACGCAGTATTTT.

The CDR3: CASSSTISYGYTF. The CDR3 nucleotides are TGTGCCAGCAGTTCGACGATTAGCTATGGCTACACCTTC. This chain uses TRBV11-2 with TRBJ1-2, with no clear D. The germline gives CDR1 SGHAT, CDR2 FQNNGV. V lost 6 bases and J 4 bases, leaving 12 bases between the germline ends. This CDR3 has 13 residues.

This clonotype showed up just a few times. This chain joins TRBV7-3 and TRBJ2-5; TRBD2 matches at 8 bases. Per the germline V gene, CDR1 is SGHTA and CDR2 is FQGTGA. The CDR3 runs to 15 residues. The V gene end was trimmed by 1 base and the J gene end by 0 bases; junction bases not matched to a gene: 1. The DNA of the CDR3 is TGTGCCAGCAGCTTAAGGGGACTAGACCAAGAGACCCAGTACTTC. Protein sequence: CASSLRGLDQETQYF.

This clonotype was detected ten times or more. This rearrangement joins TRBV5-4 to TRBJ1-2; 11 nucleotides align to TRBD1. The CDR3 has 15 amino acids. Trimming took 4 bases from V and 5 from J; bases not matched to a gene: 7. Per the germline V gene, CDR1 is SGHNT and CDR2 is YYREEE (reference sequence). CDR3 sequence reads: CASSQRGQGAYGYTF. CDR3 sequence (DNA): TGTGCCAGCAGCCAAAGAGGACAGGGGGCATATGGCTACACCTTC.

This clonotype was counted many times. This chain links TRBV29-1 with TRBJ2-2, with a tentative D call TRBD2 (6 bases). CDR1 is SQVTM, CDR2 ANQGSEA, per germline. This CDR3 is 13 amino acids long. The V end was cut by 3 bases, the J end by 6 bases, with 11 bases between. The CDR3 nucleotides read TGCAGCGTTGACGGGGACTTACCCGGGGAGCTGTTTTTT. Translating it yields CSVDGDLPGELFF.

This clonotype occurred a few times. This chain links TRBV3-1 with TRBJ1-1, with 7 nucleotides matching TRBD1. V dropped 9 bases and J dropped 1; count of bases not matched to a gene: 8. The CDR3 consists of 14 residues. The germline gives CDR1 LGHDT, CDR2 YNNKEL (reference sequence). CDR3 region: CASLNRDRNTEAFF. The DNA for the CDR3 is TGTGCCAGTCTAAACCGGGACAGGAACACTGAAGCTTTCTTT.

This clonotype was picked up a small number of times. The chain carries TRBV4-3 and TRBJ1-1; unclear D gene. Trimming took off 3 bases at V and 4 bases at J, with 9 bases between the two ends. The CDR3 is made up of 13 amino acids. Germline loops: CDR1 LGHNA, CDR2 YSLEER. The CDR3 DNA reads as TGCGCCAGCAGCCATCGTTGGGGCACTGAAGCTTTCTTT. It yields the protein CASSHRWGTEAFF.

The genes are TRBV25-1 and TRBJ1-2; D is ambiguous. V lost 7 bases and J lost 8, with 23 bases in between. This CDR3 is 15 amino acids long. Germline V gene lookup returns CDR1 MGHDK and CDR2 SYGVNS. CDR3 sequence reads: CASTPHEGGLGGYTF. CDR3 nucleotides: TGTGCCAGCACTCCCCATGAAGGCGGGCTAGGAGGCTACACCTTC.

This clonotype was seen a handful of times. The rearrangement uses TRBV7-9 and TRBJ2-7, with D possibly TRBD1 on 6 matching bases. This CDR3 has 16 residues. CDR1 SEHNR and CDR2 FQNEAQ come from the germline V gene (reference sequence). The V end lost 1 base, the J end lost 0 bases, and 13 bases lay between the germline ends. As DNA, the CDR3 is TGTGCCAGCAGCTTAGTGAGTCGGGACATCTCCTACGAGCAGTACTTC. It encodes CASSLVSRDISYEQYF.

This clonotype occurred a few times. This chain links TRBV7-2 with TRBJ1-4; D is perhaps TRBD1 (6 bases). This CDR3 spans 18 amino acids. Germline assignment: CDR1 SGHTA and CDR2 FQGNSA. Trimming removed 5 bases from V and 3 bases from J, with 22 bases in between. The CDR3 sequence: CASSKSYRGRRANEKLFF. The DNA for the CDR3 is TGTGCCAGCAGCAAGTCATATCGGGGGCGCCGAGCTAATGAAAAACTGTTTTTT.

This clonotype was picked up a small number of times. V gene TRBV6-5 combines with J gene TRBJ1-3; tentatively, D is TRBD1 (5 bases). CDR3 length: 12 residues. Trimming left V 5 bases short and J 8 bases short, with 10 bases between. The germline V gene encodes CDR1 MNHEY and CDR2 SVGAGI. CDR3 DNA sequence: TGTGCCAGCAGTGGGACGGAATACACCATATATTTT. It translates to CASSGTEYTIYF.

The gene calls are TRBV6-2 or TRBV6-3 and TRBJ1-5, with TRBD1 identical over 8 bases. Germline lookup yields CDR1 MNHEY and CDR2 SVGEGT. V dropped 4 bases and J dropped 2; count of bases not matched to a gene: 13. This CDR3 spans 18 amino acids. The CDR3 DNA is TGTGCCAGCAGTTCCCCCTTAACAGGGGGATACGGCAATCAGCCCCAGCATTTT. It translates to CASSSPLTGGYGNQPQHF.

The chain combines TRBV6-1 with TRBJ1-6, with D perhaps matching TRBD1 (6 bases). The ends were cut back, 1 base at V and 7 bases at J, with 11 bases in the middle. Germline V gives CDR1 MNHNS, CDR2 SASEGT. The CDR3 contains 15 residues. CDR3 region: CASSEGGGGNSPLHF. In nucleotides, the CDR3 is TGTGCCAGCAGTGAAGGAGGGGGAGGCAATTCACCCCTCCACTTT.

The rearrangement uses TRBV6-5 and TRBJ2-1; 14 bases are a match to TRBD2. The CDR3 length is 15 residues. J was trimmed by 8 bases and V by 7 bases; bases with no gene match: 7. Germline V lookup: CDR1 MNHEY, CDR2 SVGAGI. CDR3 coding DNA: TGTGCCAGCACCGCCCGACTAGCGGGGGGGCATGAGCAGTTCTTC. Its protein product is CASTARLAGGHEQFF.

The sample holds many counts of this clonotype. J is TRBJ1-5 and V is TRBV12-3 or TRBV12-4, with unresolved D. V lost 6 bases, J lost 5 bases, and 8 bases lay in between. The CDR3 has 12 residues. For the CDR3, the DNA is TGTGCCAGCAGCACCAACGATCAGCCCCAGCATTTT. This encodes CASSTNDQPQHF.

This clonotype was detected a few times. J is TRBJ1-1 and V is TRBV29-1; D unresolved. The CDR3 covers 12 residues. From germline, CDR1 is SQVTM and CDR2 ANQGSEA. The germline V and J ends were trimmed by 7 bases and 0 bases, with 9 bases remaining between them. The CDR3 DNA is TGCAGCGGAGGCCAGTTGAACACTGAAGCTTTCTTT. Translated: CSGGQLNTEAFF.

This rearrangement joins TRBV6-2 or TRBV6-3 to TRBJ1-5, with D unclear. V was cut by 8 bases and J by 7 bases, with 18 bases left in between. The CDR3 extends over 14 amino acids. CDR1 is MNHEY, CDR2 SVGEGT, per germline. The CDR3 DNA reads as TGTGCCAGCCAGCCCAACGTACTACAACAGCCCCAGCATTTT. Its translation: CASQPNVLQQPQHF.

The V and J genes are TRBV6-5 and TRBJ1-1; perhaps TRBD1 as D (5 bases). The ends were cut back, 8 bases at V and 3 bases at J, with 16 bases in the middle. CDR3 length equals 14 residues. CDR1 MNHEY and CDR2 SVGAGI come from the germline V gene. The CDR3 DNA reads TGTGCCAGCCGCAAGGGGTTTGTGGACACTGAAGCTTTCTTT. It translates to CASRKGFVDTEAFF.

In its sample, this clonotype was seen many times. The chain is built from TRBV5-1 and TRBJ2-5; 13 positions match TRBD2. The CDR3 totals 15 residues. CDR1 and CDR2 (germline): SGHRS, YFSETQ. The V segment lost 6 bases and the J segment 5 bases; nucleotides outside the gene matches: 7. The CDR3 spells CASTTSGGALETQYF. The DNA of the CDR3 is TGCGCCAGCACCACTAGCGGGGGGGCCCTGGAGACCCAGTACTTC.

Notes on this clonotype: This may be a read error: a much more frequent sequence differs by one nucleotide. The chain carries TRBV7-2 and TRBJ1-1; D perhaps matches TRBD1 (6 bases). The CDR3 extends over 14 amino acids. With 6 bases removed from V and 4 bases from J, the gap between germline ends came to 15 bases. Per germline, CDR1 SGHTA and CDR2 FQGNSA. CDR3 sequence reads: CASSQQGIGTEAFF. The CDR3 bases are TGTGCCAGCAGTCAGCAGGGGATCGGCACTGAAGCTTTCTTT.

This clonotype was counted a few times. The chain employs TRBV11-3 and TRBJ2-2, with D possibly matching TRBD2 (6 bases). Germline CDR1 is SGHNT and CDR2 is YENEEA. Trimming left V 7 bases short and J 5 bases short, with 17 bases between. The CDR3 length is 15 residues. For the CDR3, the DNA is TGTGCCAGCATCCTGGGCGGGAAGAGAACCGGGGAGCTGTTTTTT. Its translation: CASILGGKRTGELFF.

Ten or more counts support this clonotype. J is TRBJ1-2 and V is TRBV5-1; 9 bases map to TRBD1. Germline lookup yields CDR1 SGHRS and CDR2 YFSETQ. This CDR3 is built from 13 residues. Germline trimming cut 4 bases from V and 4 bases from J; bases unmatched to any gene: 2. This CDR3 is CASSAQGAYGYTF. The CDR3 bases are TGCGCCAGCAGCGCACAGGGGGCCTATGGCTACACCTTC.

The chain has TRBV7-3 and TRBJ2-5; TRBD2 agrees at 7 bases. V lost 1 base and J lost 2; bases outside the gene matches: 7. CDR1 is SGHTA, CDR2 FQGTGA, per germline. CDR3 size: 16 residues. The CDR3 coding sequence is TGTGCCAGCAGCTTAATAGGGCGGGGGACTCAAGAGACCCAGTACTTC. Amino acid sequence: CASSLIGRGTQETQYF.

This clonotype showed up many times. The rearrangement uses TRBV6-5 and TRBJ1-6; D is possibly TRBD1 (5 bases). The CDR3 runs to 15 residues. V was trimmed by 0 bases and J by 11 bases, leaving 14 bases between them. CDR1 and CDR2 (germline): MNHEY, SVGAGI. CDR3 bases: TGTGCCAGCAGTTACTCGTATAAGGGGAACGCACCCCTCCACTTT. Its translation is CASSYSYKGNAPLHF.